There are a few counts of the clone carrying this T cell receptor beta chain. Its antigen is unknown. Only in-frame clones appear in the TCRdb table, and some are missing; sequencing was by immunoSEQ multiplex PCR. The repertoire holds about 90,000 clones, with about four fifths as singletons. The data originate from a study of radiotherapy plus CTLA-4 blockade in lung cancer. Germline-derived CDR1 and CDR2 are SGHRS and YFSETQ. This CDR3 contains 18 residues. V dropped 2 bases and J dropped 7; count of bases not matched to a gene: 14. Notes on the study in general: Per reports, early blood T cell clone dynamics, plus interferon-beta, forecast response most strongly. Radiotherapy with ipilimumab was followed by blood expansion of tumor-derived clones.

The sequencing here drew on peripheral blood, taken from a patient treated with radiotherapy plus ipilimumab. This sequence originates from a human donor with non-small cell lung cancer that progressed on radiotherapy plus ipilimumab. The chain has TRBV5-1 and TRBJ2-1; 11 bases are shared with TRBD1. The CDR3 is CASSFSVRDRGIKNEQFF. The CDR3 nucleotides read TGCGCCAGCAGCTTCTCGGTCCGGGACAGGGGGATCAAGAATGAGCAGTTCTTC.